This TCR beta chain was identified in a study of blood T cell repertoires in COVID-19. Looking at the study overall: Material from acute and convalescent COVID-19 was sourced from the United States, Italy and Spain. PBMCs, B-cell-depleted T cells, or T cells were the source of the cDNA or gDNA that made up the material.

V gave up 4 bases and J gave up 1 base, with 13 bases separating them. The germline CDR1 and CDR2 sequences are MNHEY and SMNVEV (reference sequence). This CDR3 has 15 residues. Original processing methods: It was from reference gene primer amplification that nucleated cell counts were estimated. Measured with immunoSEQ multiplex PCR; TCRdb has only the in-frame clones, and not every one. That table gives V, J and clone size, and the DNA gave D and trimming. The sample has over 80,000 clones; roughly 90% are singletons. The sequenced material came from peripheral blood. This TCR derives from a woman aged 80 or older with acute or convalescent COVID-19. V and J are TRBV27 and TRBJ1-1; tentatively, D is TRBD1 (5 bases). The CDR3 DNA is TGTGCCAGCAGTTCTATTCGACAGAGGAACACTGAAGCTTTCTTT. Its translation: CASSSIRQRNTEAFF.